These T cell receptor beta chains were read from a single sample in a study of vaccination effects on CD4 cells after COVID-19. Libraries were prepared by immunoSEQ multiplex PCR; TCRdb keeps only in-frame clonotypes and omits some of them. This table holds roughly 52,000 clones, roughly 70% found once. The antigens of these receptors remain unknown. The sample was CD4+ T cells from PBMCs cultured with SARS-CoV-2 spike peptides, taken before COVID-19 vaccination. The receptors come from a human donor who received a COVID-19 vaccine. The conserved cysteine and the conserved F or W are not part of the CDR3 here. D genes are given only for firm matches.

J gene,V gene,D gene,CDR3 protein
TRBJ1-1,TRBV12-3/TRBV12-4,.,ASSFNTEAF
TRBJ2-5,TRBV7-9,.,ASSLSQGIQETQY
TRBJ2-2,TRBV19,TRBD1,ASTTGTGVTGELF
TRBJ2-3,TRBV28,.,ASSFGVGTDTQY
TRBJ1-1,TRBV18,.,ASSPRPENTEAF
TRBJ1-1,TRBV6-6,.,ASSYRGQSTEAF
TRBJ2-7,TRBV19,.,ASSIVGAEQY
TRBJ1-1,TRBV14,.,ASSQWGGTEAF
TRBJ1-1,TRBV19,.,ASSTPTGTPGNTEAF
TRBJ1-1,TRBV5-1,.,ASSLDPAMNTEAF
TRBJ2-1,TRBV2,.,ASSETRAWDEQF
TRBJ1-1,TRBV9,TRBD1,ASAPGGRTEAF
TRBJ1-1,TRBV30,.,AWSEDLNTEAF
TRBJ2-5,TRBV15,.,ATSRPSGAQETQY
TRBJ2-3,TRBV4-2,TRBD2,ASSPSGVSADTQY
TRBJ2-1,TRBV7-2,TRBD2,ASSPVGGRARSSYNEQF
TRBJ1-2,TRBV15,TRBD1,ATTKDRGPYGYT
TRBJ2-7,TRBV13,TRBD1,ASSSRTGSSYEQY
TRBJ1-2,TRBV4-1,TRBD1,ASRGQGAGGYT
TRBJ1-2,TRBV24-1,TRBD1,ATSDPGTGLYGYT
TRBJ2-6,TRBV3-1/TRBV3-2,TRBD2,ASSQDRLAQTSGANVLT
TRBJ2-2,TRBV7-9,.,ASSLASYNPSGELF
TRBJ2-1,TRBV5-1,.,ASSDSGNEQF
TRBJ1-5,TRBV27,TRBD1,ASSSGTGSGQPQH
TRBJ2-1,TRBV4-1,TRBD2,ASSQDPTSGSNEQF
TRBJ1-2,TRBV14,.,ASSRFSHFYGYT
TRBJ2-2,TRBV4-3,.,ASSQEGTPTGELF
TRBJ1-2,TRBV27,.,ASSLGTAYGYT
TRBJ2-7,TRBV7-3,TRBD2,ASSQSRGGFDEQY
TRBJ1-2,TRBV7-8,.,ASSPAGTNYGYT
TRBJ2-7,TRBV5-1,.,ASSLATPGHLYEQY
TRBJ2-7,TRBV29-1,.,SARAALSSYEQY
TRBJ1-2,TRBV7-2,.,ASSLEVGRSYGYT
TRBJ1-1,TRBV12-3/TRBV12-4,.,ASSLEMGTEAF
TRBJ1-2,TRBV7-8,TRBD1,ASSLRTGRGGYT
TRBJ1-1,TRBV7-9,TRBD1,ASSLGTGLGNTEAF
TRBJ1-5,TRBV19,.,ASSIDRGGNQPQH
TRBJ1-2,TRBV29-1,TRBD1,SVYRGGGRGYT
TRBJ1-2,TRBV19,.,ASSLKTARANYGYT
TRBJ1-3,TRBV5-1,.,ASSEGPGGNTIY
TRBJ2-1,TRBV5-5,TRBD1,ASSLGTGGAGRQF
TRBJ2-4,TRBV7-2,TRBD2,ASNPGGAGAKNIQY